A single sample is the source of the 21 T cell receptor beta chains below, sequenced in a study of shared clonotypes between healthy human individuals. The repertoire was sequenced with immunoSEQ multiplex PCR; TCRdb's copy has only in-frame clones and lacks some. The sample records some 1.5 million clones, 95% to 99% being singletons. Sequenced material: naive CD4+ T cells sorted from blood. Documented subset: CD45RA+ positively selected. These receptors were collected from a man under 40 in good health.

The chain combines TRBV28 with TRBJ1-1; D gene ambiguous. CDR1 is MDHEN, CDR2 SYDVKM, per germline. The V and J ends lost 7 bases and 0 bases respectively, with 15 bases between them. The CDR3 is 15 amino acids. DNA for the CDR3: TGTGCCAGCACCCTCGGAGGGATTATGAACACTGAAGCTTTCTTT. Its translation: CASTLGGIMNTEAFF.

This CDR3 reads CSVVVSAYEQYF. The CDR3 DNA sequence: TGCAGCGTTGTAGTATCCGCCTACGAGCAGTACTTC. The chain has TRBV29-1 and TRBJ2-7, with D unresolved. This CDR3 contains 12 residues. Germline V gene sequence: CDR1 SQVTM, CDR2 ANQGSEA. V shed 4 bases and J shed 2 bases, with 9 bases lying between them.

The V call is TRBV21-1, the J call TRBJ1-3. TRBV21-1 is a pseudogene locus. The CDR3 is 15 residues long. The CDR3 spells CASSRDYQWGNTIYF. CDR3 nucleotides: TGTGCCAGCAGCCGGGACTACCAGTGGGGAAACACCATATATTTT.

The J gene is TRBJ1-3, the V gene TRBV28, with 10 bases fitting TRBD1. This CDR3 has 17 amino acids. Germline V CDR1 and CDR2: MDHEN, SYDVKM. With V trimmed by 3 bases and J by 4 bases, 9 bases remained unmatched. CDR3 amino acids: CASSLGTGARRGNTIYF. The CDR3 DNA is TGTGCCAGCAGTTTGGGGACAGGGGCTCGTCGAGGAAACACCATATATTTT. Together with reference TRBV28 and TRBJ1-3, the CDR3 gives the full variable domain: DVKVTQSSRYLVKRTGEKVFLECVQDMDHENMFWYRQDPGLGLRLIYFSYDVKMKEKGDIPEGYSVSREKKERFSLILESASTNQTSMYLCASSLGTGARRGNTIYFGEGSWLTVV.

The chain links TRBV5-6 to TRBJ2-5; D is ambiguous. CDR1 and CDR2 (germline): SGHDT, YYEEEE. This CDR3 region has 14 residues. V lost 4 bases and J 3 bases, leaving 13 bases between the germline ends. CDR3 sequence reads: CASSKNGRKETQYF. DNA for the CDR3: TGTGCCAGCAGCAAAAACGGTCGGAAAGAGACCCAGTACTTC.

The chain carries TRBV5-4 and TRBJ1-5; D call uncertain. V was clipped by 0 bases and J by 7 bases, with 8 bases between them. CDR3 length: 13 amino acids. Per the germline V gene, CDR1 is SGHNT and CDR2 is YYREEE (reference sequence). This CDR3 reads CASSLVGEQPQHF. CDR3 DNA: TGTGCCAGCAGCTTGGTCGGTGAACAGCCCCAGCATTTT.

Regarding this clone: Other DNA sequences in this sample translate to the same CDR3. V is TRBV20-1 and J is TRBJ2-3; D is unclear. From germline, CDR1 is DFQATT and CDR2 SNEGSKA (reference sequence). V was trimmed by 5 bases and J by 1 base, leaving 4 bases between them. The length of the CDR3 is 11 residues. The CDR3 loop reads CSASRTDTQYF. The CDR3 DNA reads as TGCAGTGCTTCCCGCACAGATACGCAGTATTTT.

This sequence joins TRBV5-1 and TRBJ2-3; D gene unclear. This CDR3 is built from 16 residues. Trimming left V 4 bases short and J 2 bases short, with 17 bases between. Germline V gene sequence: CDR1 SGHRS, CDR2 YFSETQ. CDR3 sequence: CASSPSLGGYTDTQYF. CDR3 sequence (DNA): TGCGCCAGCAGCCCGTCCCTCGGCGGTTACACAGATACGCAGTATTTT. The variable domain in full, completed from reference TRBV5-1 and TRBJ2-3, reads KAGVTQTPRYLIKTRGQQVTLSCSPISGHRSVSWYQQTPGQGLQFLFEYFSETQRNKGNFPGRFSGRQFSNSRSEMNVSTLELGDSALYLCASSPSLGGYTDTQYFGPGTRLTVL.

In its sample, this clone was seen once. The chain is built from TRBV11-2 and TRBJ2-3, with 7 nucleotides matching TRBD2. The CDR3 is 19 residues long. V trimming: 6 bases; J trimming: 0 bases; junction bases outside the gene matches: 18. Looked up from germline, CDR1 is SGHAT and CDR2 is FQNNGV. CDR3 nucleotides: TGTGCCAGCAGGAAGAGGGAACTAGCGAGACAAGCTAGCACAGATACGCAGTATTTT. This gives the protein CASRKRELARQASTDTQYF.

The chain uses TRBV28 and TRBJ2-7, with D unclear. CDR1 is MDHEN and CDR2 is SYDVKM in the germline V gene. V was pared by 7 bases and J by 2 bases, with 6 bases between. The CDR3 spans 11 residues. The CDR3 DNA reads as TGTGCCAGCAATCGACCCTACGAGCAGTACTTC. Its translation is CASNRPYEQYF.

The chain couples TRBV14 to TRBJ2-1; 14 bases agree with TRBD2. Per germline, CDR1 SGHDN and CDR2 FVKESK. The junction had 9 bases not matched to a gene; V was cut back by 0 bases and J by 2 bases. The CDR3 loop spans 20 amino acids. CDR3 in amino acids: CASSQDRAGTSGRTYNEQFF. The CDR3 nucleotides are TGTGCCAGCAGCCAAGACCGCGCCGGGACTAGCGGGAGAACCTACAATGAGCAGTTCTTC.

The J gene is TRBJ1-2, the V gene TRBV19, with D maybe TRBD1 (5 bases). Germline lookup yields CDR1 LNHDA and CDR2 SQIVND (reference sequence). V was trimmed by 3 bases and J by 2 bases, leaving 16 bases between them. The CDR3 is 16 amino acids. The CDR3 sequence: CASSIVSLGRNYGYTF. The CDR3 DNA sequence: TGTGCCAGTAGTATTGTCTCTTTGGGACGGAACTATGGCTACACCTTC.

The V call is TRBV5-1, the J call TRBJ2-5; D not resolved. V was trimmed by 2 bases and J by 2 bases, leaving 7 bases between them. This CDR3 has 13 amino acids. Germline V gives CDR1 SGHRS, CDR2 YFSETQ. The DNA for the CDR3 is TGCGCCAGCAGCTTTATGCTTCAAGAGACCCAGTACTTC. This codes for CASSFMLQETQYF.

In DNA form, the CDR3 reads TGCGCCAGCAGCTTGTACCCGGGAGCGGGGGAGCAGTACTTC. Its protein is CASSLYPGAGEQYF. This chain links TRBV5-1 with TRBJ2-7; 7 nucleotides agree with TRBD2. This CDR3 has 14 amino acids. CDR1 and CDR2 (germline): SGHRS, YFSETQ. J lost 7 bases, V lost 1 base, and 8 bases had no gene match.

The chain joins TRBV7-7 to TRBJ1-2; unclear D gene. V was cut by 0 bases and J by 5 bases, with 10 bases left in between. Germline CDR1 is SSHAT and CDR2 is FNYEAQ (reference sequence). The CDR3 sequence is 14 residues long. Here the CDR3 DNA reads TGTGCCAGCAGCTTAGCGTGGACGGGATATGGCTACACCTTC. Its protein is CASSLAWTGYGYTF.

The CDR3 DNA is TGTGCCAGCAGCCCATTCTCGCGGGCGCCTTCCTCCTACGAGCAGTACTTC. Translating it yields CASSPFSRAPSSYEQYF. The chain joins TRBV27 to TRBJ2-7; a possible D gene is TRBD2 (5 bases). The germline CDR1 and CDR2 sequences are MNHEY and SMNVEV (reference sequence). This CDR3 has 17 residues. Trimming left V 6 bases short and J 0 bases short, with 21 bases between.

The chain carries TRBV2 and TRBJ2-7; D is uncertain. Trimming took 3 bases from V and 3 from J, leaving 12 bases between them. The CDR3 covers 14 residues. Germline loops: CDR1 SNHLY, CDR2 FYNNEI. In DNA form, the CDR3 reads TGTGCCAGCAGTGATTTGTACCAAGGCTACGAGCAGTACTTC. This gives the protein CASSDLYQGYEQYF.

The chain couples TRBV11-2 to TRBJ2-7; either TRBD1 or TRBD2 may fit D (5 bases each). CDR1 SGHAT and CDR2 FQNNGV come from the germline V gene. Trimming shortened V by 4 bases and J by 12 bases, and 16 bases separated the two germline ends. The CDR3 totals 12 residues. The CDR3 coding sequence is TGTGCCAGCAGCTCGCAGACAGAGGGATGGTACTTC. Its protein is CASSSQTEGWYF.

This sequence joins TRBV5-5 and TRBJ2-2; D is possibly TRBD1 (6 bases). Germline lookup yields CDR1 SGHKS and CDR2 YYEKEE (reference sequence). Trimming shortened V by 1 base and J by 3 bases, and 16 bases separated the two germline ends. This CDR3 region has 17 residues. CDR3 sequence: CASSLSRAGVDTGELFF. CDR3 coding DNA: TGTGCCAGCAGCTTGTCGCGGGCAGGGGTCGACACCGGGGAGCTGTTTTTT.

The V and J genes are TRBV5-1 and TRBJ1-3; D is unclear. V dropped 0 bases and J dropped 4 bases, with 11 bases sitting between them. Germline V CDR1 and CDR2: SGHRS, YFSETQ. This CDR3 has 15 residues. The CDR3 DNA follows: TGCGCCAGCAGCTTGGTTCCCTTGGGGGGAAACACCATATATTTT. Amino acid sequence: CASSLVPLGGNTIYF.

This sequence joins TRBV28 and TRBJ2-3; D gene ambiguous. V lost 3 bases and J lost 8, with 12 bases in between. Germline values: CDR1 MDHEN, CDR2 SYDVKM. The CDR3 totals 13 residues. Written as DNA, the CDR3 is TGTGCCAGCAGTTTGTTTGTAGTCCGTACGCAGTATTTT. The encoded protein is CASSLFVVRTQYF. The full variable domain, completed using reference TRBV28 and TRBJ2-3, is DVKVTQSSRYLVKRTGEKVFLECVQDMDHENMFWYRQDPGLGLRLIYFSYDVKMKEKGDIPEGYSVSREKKERFSLILESASTNQTSMYLCASSLFVVRTQYFGPGTRLTVL.